The clone carrying this T cell receptor beta chain was detected many times. The gene names here belong to mouse. The sample originates from a study of CD8+ T cells in alopecia areata. The pooled cutaneous lymph node cells were sorted using several markers (CD4, CD8alpha, NKG2D, NKG2ACE and others). cDNA prepared by RNA extraction and subsequent reverse transcription served as the template for sequencing. Repertoires were generated with immunoSEQ multiplex PCR, while TCRdb's copy carries only in-frame clones and drops some. The sample presents roughly 5,800 clones, none singletons. Material for sequencing was CD8+ T cells sorted from a lymph node. This TCR was sampled from a C3H/HeJ mouse with alopecia areata. The mice in this strain carry MHC haplotype H2-k.

The covered CDR3 bases are TGTGCCTGGAGTAGAACTGGGGGTTAT. Translated: CAWSRTGGY. The CDR3 reads in full as CAWSRTGGYEQYF. This rearrangement joins TRBV31 to TRBJ2-7; TRBD2 matches at 8 bases. The sequenced fragment ends 4 residues before the CDR3 boundary, so the rest is inferred from the germline J gene. Germline CDR1 reads GKSSPN; CDR2 reads SITVG. The CDR3 spans 13 residues.